This T cell receptor beta chain was identified during a study of molecular identifiers for immune sequencing clone quantification. Whole-study results and caveats: Beyond 20 RNA copies, clones held over 99% of effector molecules, compared with under 1% in naive cells.

Germline V gene data show CDR1 as LNHDA and CDR2 as SQIVND (reference sequence). This CDR3 region has 14 residues. V was pared by 8 bases and J by 2 bases, with 16 bases between. This clonotype came up many times. The antigen is undetermined. TCRdb passed the PCR reads through MiXCR, listing each CDR3 protein once. Of tens of thousands of distinct CDR3 sequences in the sample, approximately 23% were seen once. Libraries for naive CD8 T cells, which were made from 20,000 to 1,000,000 sorted cells, drew on 10%, 30% or 50% of the RNA. Naive CD8 T cells were sorted as CD8+CD4-CCR7+CD45RA+. The receptor was isolated from a human donor in good health. Some libraries in this study had Jurkat cell RNA spiked in. The sample was naive CD8+ T cells from blood, with Jurkat cell RNA spiked in. Subset denoted: FACS-sorted CD8+CD4-CCR7+CD45RA+ naive T cells. The genes are TRBV19 and TRBJ2-7; D possibly corresponds to TRBD1 (5 bases). Here the CDR3 DNA reads TGTGCCAGTCAGGACACGGAGCCTGCCTACGAGCAGTACTTC. Translation: CASQDTEPAYEQYF.